This T cell receptor beta chain was sequenced in a study of T cell responses to AZD1222 COVID-19 vaccine. Profiled with immunoSEQ multiplex PCR; TCRdb holds only in-frame clones, not every one. This table holds about 120,000 clones, roughly 88% found once. With regard to this clone: The sample has other DNA sequences that encode this CDR3 too.

Germline trimming cut 5 bases from V and 3 bases from J; bases unmatched to any gene: 4. Germline CDR1 and CDR2: LNHDA and SQIVND (reference sequence). CDR3 length equals 14 residues. The sequencing here drew on peripheral blood, taken on day 0 of AZD1222 vaccination. This receptor was taken from an adult in good health. V gene TRBV19 combines with J gene TRBJ2-3, with TRBD1 matching 8 bases. The CDR3 loop reads CASSDRGLTDTQYF. DNA for the CDR3: TGTGCCAGTAGTGACAGGGGACTTACAGATACGCAGTATTTT.